This TCR beta chain was sequenced in a study of shared clonotypes between healthy human individuals. CDR3 length: 15 residues. The germline gives CDR1 SGHKS, CDR2 YYEKEE (reference sequence). Trimming removed 0 bases from V and 3 bases from J, with 9 bases in between. TCRdb's copy holds only in-frame clones and misses some; the assay was immunoSEQ multiplex PCR. The table records over 95,000 clones, roughly 70% of them present only once. As regards this clone: Other DNA sequences from this sample encode an identical CDR3 as well.

The source is a woman in her twenties or thirties in good health. Sequencing was performed on memory CD8+ T cells sorted from blood. As to subset: CD45RO+ cells pooled with CCR7-negative TemRA cells. The chain combines TRBV5-5 with TRBJ1-4; possibly TRBD1 for D (5 bases). The CDR3 protein is CASSLDPGPNEKLFF. The CDR3 nucleotides read TGTGCCAGCAGCTTGGACCCGGGACCTAATGAAAAACTGTTTTTT.